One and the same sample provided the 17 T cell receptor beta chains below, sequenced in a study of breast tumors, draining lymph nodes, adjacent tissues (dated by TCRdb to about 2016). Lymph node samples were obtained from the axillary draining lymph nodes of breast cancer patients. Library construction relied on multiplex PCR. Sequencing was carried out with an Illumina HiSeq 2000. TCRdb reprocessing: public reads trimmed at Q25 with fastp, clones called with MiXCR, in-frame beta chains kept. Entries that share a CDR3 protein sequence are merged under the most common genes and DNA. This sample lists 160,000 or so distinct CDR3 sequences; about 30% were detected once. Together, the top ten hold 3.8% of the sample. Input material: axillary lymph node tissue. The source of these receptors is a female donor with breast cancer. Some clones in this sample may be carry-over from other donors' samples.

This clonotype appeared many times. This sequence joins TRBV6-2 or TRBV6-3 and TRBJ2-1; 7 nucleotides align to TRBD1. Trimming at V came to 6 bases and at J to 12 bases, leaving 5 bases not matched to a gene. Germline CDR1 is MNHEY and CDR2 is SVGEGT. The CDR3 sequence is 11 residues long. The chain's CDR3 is CASSPTGRQFF. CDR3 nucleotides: TGTGCCAGCAGCCCGACAGGGCGGCAGTTCTTC.

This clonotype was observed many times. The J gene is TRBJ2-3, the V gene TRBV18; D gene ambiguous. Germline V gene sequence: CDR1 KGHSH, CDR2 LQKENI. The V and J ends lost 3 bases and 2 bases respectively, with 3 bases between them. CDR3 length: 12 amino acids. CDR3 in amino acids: CASSPVTDTQYF. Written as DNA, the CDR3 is TGTGCCAGCTCACCCGTCACAGATACGCAGTATTTT.

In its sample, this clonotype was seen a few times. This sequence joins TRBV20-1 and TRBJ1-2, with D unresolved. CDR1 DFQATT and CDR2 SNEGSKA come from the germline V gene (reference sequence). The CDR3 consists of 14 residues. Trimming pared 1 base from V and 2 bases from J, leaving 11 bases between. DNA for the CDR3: TGCAGTGCTAGAGCTGGTGCGGGGAACTATGGCTACACCTTC. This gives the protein CSARAGAGNYGYTF.

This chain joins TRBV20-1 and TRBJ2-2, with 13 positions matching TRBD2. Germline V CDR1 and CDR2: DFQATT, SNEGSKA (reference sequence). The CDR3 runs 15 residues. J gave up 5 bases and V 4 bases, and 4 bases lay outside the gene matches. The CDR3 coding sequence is TGCAGTGCTACCCGGACTAGCGGGGGTACCGGGGAGCTGTTTTTT. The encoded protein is CSATRTSGGTGELFF.

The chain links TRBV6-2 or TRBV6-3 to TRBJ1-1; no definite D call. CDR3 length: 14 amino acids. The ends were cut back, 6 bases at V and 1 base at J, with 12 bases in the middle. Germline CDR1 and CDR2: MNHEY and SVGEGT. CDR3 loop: CASSRGGPNTEAFF. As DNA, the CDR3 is TGTGCCAGCAGCCGCGGTGGACCGAACACTGAAGCTTTCTTT.

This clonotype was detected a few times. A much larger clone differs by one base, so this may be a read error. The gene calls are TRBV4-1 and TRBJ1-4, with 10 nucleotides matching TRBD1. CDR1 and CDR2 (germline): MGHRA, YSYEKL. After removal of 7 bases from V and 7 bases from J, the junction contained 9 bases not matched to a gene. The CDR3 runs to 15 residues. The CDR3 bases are TGCGCCAGCAACAACCGGGACAGGGGAGGTGAAAAACTGTTTTTT. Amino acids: CASNNRDRGGEKLFF.

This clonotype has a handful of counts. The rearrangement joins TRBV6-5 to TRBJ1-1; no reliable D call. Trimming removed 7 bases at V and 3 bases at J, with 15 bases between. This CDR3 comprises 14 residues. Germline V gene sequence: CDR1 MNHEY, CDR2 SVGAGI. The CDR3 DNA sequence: TGTGCCAGCACCAAGGTGAGGGATTACACTGAAGCTTTCTTT. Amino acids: CASTKVRDYTEAFF.

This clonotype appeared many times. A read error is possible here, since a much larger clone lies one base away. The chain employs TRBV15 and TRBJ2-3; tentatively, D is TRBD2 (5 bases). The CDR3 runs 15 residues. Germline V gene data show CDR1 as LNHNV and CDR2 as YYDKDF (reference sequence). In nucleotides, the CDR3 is TGTGCCACCGGCAGCGAGAGGGTGGGTACAGATACGCAGTATTTT. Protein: CATGSERVGTDTQYF.

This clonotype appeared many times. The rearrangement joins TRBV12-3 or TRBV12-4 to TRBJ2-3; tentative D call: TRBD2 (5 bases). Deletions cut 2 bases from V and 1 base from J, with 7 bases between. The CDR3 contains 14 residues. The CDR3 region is CASSLRRGTDTQYF. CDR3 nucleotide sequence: TGTGCCAGCAGTTTAAGGCGGGGCACAGATACGCAGTATTTT.

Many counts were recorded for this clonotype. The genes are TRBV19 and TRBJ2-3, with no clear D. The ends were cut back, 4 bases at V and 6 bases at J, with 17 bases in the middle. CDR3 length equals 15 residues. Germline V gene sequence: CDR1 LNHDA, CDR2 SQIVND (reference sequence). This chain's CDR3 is CASSTPIHIGDTQYF. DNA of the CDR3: TGTGCCAGTAGTACGCCAATTCATATCGGGGATACGCAGTATTTT.

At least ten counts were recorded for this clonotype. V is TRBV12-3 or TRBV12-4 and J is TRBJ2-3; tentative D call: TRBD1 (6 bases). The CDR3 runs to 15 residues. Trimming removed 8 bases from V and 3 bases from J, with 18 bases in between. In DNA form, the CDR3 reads TGTGCCAGCCACGATGGCGTCAGGGGAACAGATACGCAGTATTTT. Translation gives CASHDGVRGTDTQYF.

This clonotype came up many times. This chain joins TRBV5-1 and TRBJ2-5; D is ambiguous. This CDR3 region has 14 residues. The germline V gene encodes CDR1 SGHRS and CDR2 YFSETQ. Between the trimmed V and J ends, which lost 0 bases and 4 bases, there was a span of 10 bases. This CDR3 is CASSLEWVGETQYF. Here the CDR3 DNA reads TGCGCCAGCAGCTTGGAATGGGTCGGAGAGACCCAGTACTTC.

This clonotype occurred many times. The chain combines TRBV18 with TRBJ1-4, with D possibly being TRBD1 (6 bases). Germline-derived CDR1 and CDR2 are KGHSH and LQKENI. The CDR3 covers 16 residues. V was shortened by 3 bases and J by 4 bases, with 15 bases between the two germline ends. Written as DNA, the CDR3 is TGTGCCAGCTCACCCATAAGACAGGCGGATAATGAAAAACTGTTTTTT. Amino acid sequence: CASSPIRQADNEKLFF.

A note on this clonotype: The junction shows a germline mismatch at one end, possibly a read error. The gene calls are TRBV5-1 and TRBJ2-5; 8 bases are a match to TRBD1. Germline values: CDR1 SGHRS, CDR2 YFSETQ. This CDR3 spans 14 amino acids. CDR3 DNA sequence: TGCGCCAGCAAAACAGGGGGAGTTCAAGACACCCAGTACTTC. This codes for CASKTGGVQDTQYF. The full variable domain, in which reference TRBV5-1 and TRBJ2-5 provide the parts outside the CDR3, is KAGVTQTPRYLIKTRGQQVTLSCSPISGHRSVSWYQQTPGQGLQFLFEYFSETQRNKGNFPGRFSGRQFSNSRSEMNVSTLELGDSALYLCASKTGGVQDTQYFGPGTRLLVL.

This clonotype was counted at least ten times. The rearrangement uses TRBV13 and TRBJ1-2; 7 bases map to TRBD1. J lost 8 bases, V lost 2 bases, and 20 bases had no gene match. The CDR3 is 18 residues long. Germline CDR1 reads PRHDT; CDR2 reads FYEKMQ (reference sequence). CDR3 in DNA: TGTGCCAGCAGCTTAAGAGGGACAGCAGTTTCCTATGTGAAGGGCTACACCTTC. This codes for CASSLRGTAVSYVKGYTF.

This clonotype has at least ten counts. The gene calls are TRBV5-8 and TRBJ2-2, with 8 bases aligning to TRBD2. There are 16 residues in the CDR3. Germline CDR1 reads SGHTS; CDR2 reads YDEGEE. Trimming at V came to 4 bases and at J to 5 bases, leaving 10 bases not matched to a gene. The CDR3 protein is CASSLPGGRSTGELFF. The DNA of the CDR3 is TGTGCCAGCAGCCTGCCCGGCGGGAGGTCAACCGGGGAGCTGTTTTTT.

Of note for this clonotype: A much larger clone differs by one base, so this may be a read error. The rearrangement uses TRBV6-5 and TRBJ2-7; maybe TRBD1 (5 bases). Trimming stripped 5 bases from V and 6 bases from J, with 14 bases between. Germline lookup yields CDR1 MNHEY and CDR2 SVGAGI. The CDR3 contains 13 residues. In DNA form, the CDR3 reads TGTGCCAGCAGTCCCCAGGGCAGGGCCGAGCAGTACTTC. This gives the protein CASSPQGRAEQYF.